This record covers a single T cell receptor beta chain. Its antigen is currently not known. Base qualities are not provided; no much larger clone lies one nucleotide away. Set within a cohort of healthcare workers in London, UK, this nested case-control study involved weekly PCR testing of nasopharyngeal swabs along with blood sampling. Healthcare workers were enrolled in the week of the UK lockdown, from 23 to 31 March 2020, and were followed every week for up to roughly 16 weeks. This specimen belongs to a study of early T cells in non-severe SARS-CoV-2 infection (dated by TCRdb to about 2021). About the study as a whole: Because TCR sequencing relied on bulk RNA taken from unsorted whole blood, pairing of alpha and beta chains was not possible.

The method was 5' RACE. The reads were generated on a NextSeq 500. To correct for sequencing error and PCR bias, the TCR library protocol tagged individual cDNA molecules with unique molecular identifiers. Both TCR alpha and beta chains were sequenced, and tight co-correlation was observed between alpha and beta sequence abundances in each sample. Under the source paper's analysis protocol: V gene, J gene and CDR3 annotation of TCR sequences was performed with Decombinator V4. TCRs were defined as expanded if a significant change between any two time points was detected under a Poisson model with p below 0.0001. Abundances of TCRs were expressed as counts per million after normalisation to the total number of TCRs sequenced in each sample. MAIT TCRs were defined by TRAV1-2 paired with TRAJ12, TRAJ20 or TRAJ33, and iNKT TCRs by TRAV10 paired with TRAJ18. A search of VDJdb, accessed on 1 November 2021, was run for TCRs annotated to CMV, EBV and SARS-CoV-2, with TCRs annotated for multiple antigens excluded. Starting from the raw public reads, TCRdb applied fastp trimming at Q25, assembled clones with MiXCR and retained in-frame beta chains. Merged by CDR3 protein, the rows form single entries marked with the most common genes and DNA. The V and J calls reflect TCRdb's pipeline rather than the authors' work. This sample is represented by some 66,000 distinct CDR3 sequences; around 12% of them were singletons. The ten largest clones take up less than 4.5% of the sample.

V is pared back by 9 bases and J by 6 bases, with 16 bases lying between the germline termini. The germline V gene provides CDR1 MDHEN and CDR2 SYDVKM. The CDR3 goes from the cysteine to the phenylalanine over 13 residues. Only the CDR3 region is kept as DNA, spanning 39 bases read in frame from base 1. General study outcomes and caveats: VDJdb matching was skewed toward anti-spike CD8 responses and likely underestimated virus-specific expansions by missing private and CD4 specificities.

The clonotype was recovered from an adult who was a healthcare worker with PCR-confirmed SARS-CoV-2 infection or an uninfected control (not recorded which). The sequenced sample consisted of whole blood. The chain links TRBV28 with TRBJ2-3; no D segment can be confidently identified. The CDR3 amino acid sequence is: CASQRPNSDTQYF. Read as DNA, the sequence is TGTGCCAGTCAGAGACCCAATTCGGATACGCAGTATTTT.